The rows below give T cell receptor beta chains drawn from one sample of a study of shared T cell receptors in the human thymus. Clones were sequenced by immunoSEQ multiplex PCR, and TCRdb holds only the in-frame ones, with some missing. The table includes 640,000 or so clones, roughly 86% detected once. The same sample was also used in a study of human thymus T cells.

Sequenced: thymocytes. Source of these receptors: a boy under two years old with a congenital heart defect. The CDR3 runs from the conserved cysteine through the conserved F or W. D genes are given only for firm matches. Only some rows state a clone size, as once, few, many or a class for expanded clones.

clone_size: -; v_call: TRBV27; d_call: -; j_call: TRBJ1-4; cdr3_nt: TGTGCCAGCAGTCCCGGGCAGGGGAGTGGTGAAAAACTGTTTTTT; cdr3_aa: CASSPGQGSGEKLFF
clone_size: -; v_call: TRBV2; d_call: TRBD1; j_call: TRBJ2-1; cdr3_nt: TGTGCCAGCAGGGCGGGACAGGGCCCCTACAATGAGCAGTTCTTC; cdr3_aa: CASRAGQGPYNEQFF
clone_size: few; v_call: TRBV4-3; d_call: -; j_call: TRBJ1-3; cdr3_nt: TGCGCCAGCAGCCAAGAGGGGGCCACCTCTGGAAACACCATATATTTT; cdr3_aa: CASSQEGATSGNTIYF
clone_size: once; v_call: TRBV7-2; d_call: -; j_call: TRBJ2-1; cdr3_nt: TGTGCCAGCAGCTTAATTCTCTACAATGAGCAGTTCTTC; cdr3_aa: CASSLILYNEQFF
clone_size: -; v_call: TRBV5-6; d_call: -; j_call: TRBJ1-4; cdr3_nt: TGTGCCAGCAGCGAGGGGGGGAATGAAAAACTGTTTTTT; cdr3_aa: CASSEGGNEKLFF
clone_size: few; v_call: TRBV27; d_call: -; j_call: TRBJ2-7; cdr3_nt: TGTGCCAGCAGTTCAGGGCAGGGACTCCATTCAGGAGAGCAGTACTTC; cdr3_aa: CASSSGQGLHSGEQYF
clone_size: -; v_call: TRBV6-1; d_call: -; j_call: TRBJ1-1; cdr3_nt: TGTGCCAGCAGTGAATATAGGGGGTCAATCACGAACACTGAAGCTTTCTTT; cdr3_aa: CASSEYRGSITNTEAFF
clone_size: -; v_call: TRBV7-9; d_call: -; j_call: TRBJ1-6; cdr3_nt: TGTGCCAGCAGCTCCAGGGCCAACTCCTATAATTCACCCCTCCACTTT; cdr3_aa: CASSSRANSYNSPLHF
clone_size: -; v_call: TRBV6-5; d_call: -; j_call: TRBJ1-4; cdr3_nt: TGTGCCAGCAGTTACGACAGCCCAAAAAATGAAAAACTGTTTTTT; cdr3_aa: CASSYDSPKNEKLFF
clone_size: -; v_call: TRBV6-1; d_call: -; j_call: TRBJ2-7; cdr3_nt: TGTGCCAGCAGTGAGGGGGCCCCCGACTCCTACGAGCAGTACTTC; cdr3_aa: CASSEGAPDSYEQYF
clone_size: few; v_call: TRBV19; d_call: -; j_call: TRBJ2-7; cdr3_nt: TGTGCCAGTAGTACCCGACAGGAGACCTACGAGCAGTACTTC; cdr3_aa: CASSTRQETYEQYF
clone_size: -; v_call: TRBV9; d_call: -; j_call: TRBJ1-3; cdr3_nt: TGTGCCAGCAGCGTAGGGGAGTTGAAGGATCACTCTGGAAACACCATATATTTT; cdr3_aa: CASSVGELKDHSGNTIYF
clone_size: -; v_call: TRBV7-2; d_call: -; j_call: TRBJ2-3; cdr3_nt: TGTGCCAGCAGGCAAGGGGGTGGTATCCGCACAGATACGCAGTATTTT; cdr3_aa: CASRQGGGIRTDTQYF
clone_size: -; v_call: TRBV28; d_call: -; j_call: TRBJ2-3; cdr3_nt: TGTGCCAGCAGTTTACCCCCAACCCGGTCGGATACGCAGTATTTT; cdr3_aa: CASSLPPTRSDTQYF
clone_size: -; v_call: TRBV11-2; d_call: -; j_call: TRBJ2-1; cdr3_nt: TGTGCCAGCACCCTATTAAACCCGGAGGACAGAGACAATGAGCAGTTCTTC; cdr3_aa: CASTLLNPEDRDNEQFF
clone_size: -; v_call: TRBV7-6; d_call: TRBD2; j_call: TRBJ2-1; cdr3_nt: TGTGCCAGCAGCCCACTAGCGGGGGGGTCCAATGAGCAGTTCTTC; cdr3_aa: CASSPLAGGSNEQFF
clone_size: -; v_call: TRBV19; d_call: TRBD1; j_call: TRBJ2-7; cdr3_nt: TGTGCCAGTAGTACCCTCTCCGACAGGGGGCTTTACGAGCAGTACTTC; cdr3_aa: CASSTLSDRGLYEQYF
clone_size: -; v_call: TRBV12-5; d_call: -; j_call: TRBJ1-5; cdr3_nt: TGTGCTAGTGGTATGACAGTAAGTCAGCCCCAGCATTTT; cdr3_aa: CASGMTVSQPQHF
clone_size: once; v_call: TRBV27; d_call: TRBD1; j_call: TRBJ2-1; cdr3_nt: TGTGCCAGCAGTCCCCGGACAGGGCAAGTTGTCTACAATGAGCAGTTCTTC; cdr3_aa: CASSPRTGQVVYNEQFF
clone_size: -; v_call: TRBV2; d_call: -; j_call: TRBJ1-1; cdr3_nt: TGTGCCAGCAGTGGGGGCCACAGGGAAGGAGGCACTGAAGCTTTCTTT; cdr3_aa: CASSGGHREGGTEAFF
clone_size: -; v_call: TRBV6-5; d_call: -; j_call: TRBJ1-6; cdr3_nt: TGTGCCAGCAGTTACGTAACCTATAATTCACCCCTCCACTTT; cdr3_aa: CASSYVTYNSPLHF
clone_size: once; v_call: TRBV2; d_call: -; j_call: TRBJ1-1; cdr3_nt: TGTGCCAGCAGGGCAGGCACAGAAGCTTTCTTT; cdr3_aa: CASRAGTEAFF
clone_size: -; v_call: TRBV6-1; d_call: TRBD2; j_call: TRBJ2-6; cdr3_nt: TGTGCCAGCAGTGAACCCTTGGGGAGGGAGGACTCTGGGGCCAACGTCCTGACTTTC; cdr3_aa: CASSEPLGREDSGANVLTF
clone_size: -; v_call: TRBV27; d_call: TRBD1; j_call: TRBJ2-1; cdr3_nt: TGTGCCAGCAGTTTTCCGGGACAGGGAGTAACTGAGCAGTTCTTC; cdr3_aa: CASSFPGQGVTEQFF
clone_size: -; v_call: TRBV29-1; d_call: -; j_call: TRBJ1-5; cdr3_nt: TGCAGCGTTGAAGAGTCAGGGAATCAGCCCCAGCATTTT; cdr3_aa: CSVEESGNQPQHF
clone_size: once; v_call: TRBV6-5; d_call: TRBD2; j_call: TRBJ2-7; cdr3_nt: TGTGCCAGCATCAATGGGACTAGCGGCGAGCAGTACTTC; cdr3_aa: CASINGTSGEQYF
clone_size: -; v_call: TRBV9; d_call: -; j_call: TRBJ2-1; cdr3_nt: TGTGCCAGCAGCGCAGAATCTGTAGGAGTCCACAATGAGCAGTTCTTC; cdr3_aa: CASSAESVGVHNEQFF
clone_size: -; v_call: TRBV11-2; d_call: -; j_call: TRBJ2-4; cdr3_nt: TGTGCCAGCAGCGTGGACATTTTAGCCAAAAACATTCAGTACTTC; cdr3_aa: CASSVDILAKNIQYF
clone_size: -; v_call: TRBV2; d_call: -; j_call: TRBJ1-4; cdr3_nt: TGTGCCAGCAGGGAACAGGGATTAGTCGAAAAACTGTTTTTT; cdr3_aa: CASREQGLVEKLFF
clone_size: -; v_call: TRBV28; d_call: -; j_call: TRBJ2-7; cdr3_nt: TGTGCCAGCAGTGCACCTGGATGGGACATCTTGAGCTCCTACGAGCAGTACTTC; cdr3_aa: CASSAPGWDILSSYEQYF
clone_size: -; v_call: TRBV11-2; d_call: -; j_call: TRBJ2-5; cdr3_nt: TGTGCCAGCAGCACCAACCATTCCAACTCCAAAGAGACCCAGTACTTC; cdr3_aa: CASSTNHSNSKETQYF